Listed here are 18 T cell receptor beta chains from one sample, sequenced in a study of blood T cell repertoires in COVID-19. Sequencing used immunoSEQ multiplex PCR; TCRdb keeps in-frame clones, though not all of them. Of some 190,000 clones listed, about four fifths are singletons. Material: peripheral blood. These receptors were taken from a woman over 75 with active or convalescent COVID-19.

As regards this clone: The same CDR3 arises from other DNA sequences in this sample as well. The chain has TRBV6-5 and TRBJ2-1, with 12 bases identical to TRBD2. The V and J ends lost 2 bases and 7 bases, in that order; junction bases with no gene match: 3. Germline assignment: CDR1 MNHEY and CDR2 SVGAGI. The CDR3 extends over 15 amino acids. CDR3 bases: TGTGCCAGCAGTTACAGGACTAGCGGGGCAAATGAGCAGTTCTTC. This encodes CASSYRTSGANEQFF.

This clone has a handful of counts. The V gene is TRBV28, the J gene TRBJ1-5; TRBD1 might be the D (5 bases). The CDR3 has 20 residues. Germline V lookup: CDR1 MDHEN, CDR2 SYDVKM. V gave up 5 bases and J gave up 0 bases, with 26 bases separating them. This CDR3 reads CASSPLPRSGNPYSNQPQHF. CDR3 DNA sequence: TGTGCCAGCAGTCCCCTCCCCCGGTCAGGGAACCCGTATAGCAATCAGCCCCAGCATTTT.

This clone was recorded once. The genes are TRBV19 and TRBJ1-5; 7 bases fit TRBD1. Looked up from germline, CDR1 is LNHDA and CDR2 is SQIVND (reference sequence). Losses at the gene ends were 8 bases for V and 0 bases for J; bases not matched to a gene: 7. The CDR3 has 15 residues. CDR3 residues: CASGGTVYSNQPQHF. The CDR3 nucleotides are TGTGCCAGTGGGGGGACAGTTTATAGCAATCAGCCCCAGCATTTT.

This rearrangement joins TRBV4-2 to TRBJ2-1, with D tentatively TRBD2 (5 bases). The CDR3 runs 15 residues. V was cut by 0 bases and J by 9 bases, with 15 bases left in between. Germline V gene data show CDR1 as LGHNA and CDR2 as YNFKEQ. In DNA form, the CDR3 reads TGTGCCAGCAGCCAAGAGGAGGCGACTCATGGTGAGCAGTTCTTC. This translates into CASSQEEATHGEQFF.

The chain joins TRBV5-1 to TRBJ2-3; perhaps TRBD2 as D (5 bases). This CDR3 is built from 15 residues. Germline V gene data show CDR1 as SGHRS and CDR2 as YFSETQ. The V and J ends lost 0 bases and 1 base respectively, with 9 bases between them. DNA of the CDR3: TGCGCCAGCAGCTTGGAGCGGCCCCGCACAGATACGCAGTATTTT. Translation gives CASSLERPRTDTQYF. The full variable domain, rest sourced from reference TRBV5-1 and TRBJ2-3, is KAGVTQTPRYLIKTRGQQVTLSCSPISGHRSVSWYQQTPGQGLQFLFEYFSETQRNKGNFPGRFSGRQFSNSRSEMNVSTLELGDSALYLCASSLERPRTDTQYFGPGTRLTVL.

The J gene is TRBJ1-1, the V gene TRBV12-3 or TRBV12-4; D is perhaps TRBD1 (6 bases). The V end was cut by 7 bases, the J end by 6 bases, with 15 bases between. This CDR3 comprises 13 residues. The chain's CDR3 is CASTIWGLAEAFF. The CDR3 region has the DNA TGTGCCAGCACAATTTGGGGGCTGGCTGAAGCTTTCTTT.

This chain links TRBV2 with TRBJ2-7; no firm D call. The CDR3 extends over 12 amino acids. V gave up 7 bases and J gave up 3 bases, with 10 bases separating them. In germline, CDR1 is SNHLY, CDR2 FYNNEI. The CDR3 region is CASTVRSYEQYF. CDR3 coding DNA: TGTGCCAGCACAGTCCGCAGCTACGAGCAGTACTTC. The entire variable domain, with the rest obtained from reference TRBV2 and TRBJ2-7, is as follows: EPEVTQTPSHQVTQMGQEVILRCVPISNHLYFYWYRQILGQKVEFLVSFYNNEISEKSEIFDDQFSVERPDGSNFTLKIRSTKLEDSAMYFCASTVRSYEQYFGPGTRLTVT.

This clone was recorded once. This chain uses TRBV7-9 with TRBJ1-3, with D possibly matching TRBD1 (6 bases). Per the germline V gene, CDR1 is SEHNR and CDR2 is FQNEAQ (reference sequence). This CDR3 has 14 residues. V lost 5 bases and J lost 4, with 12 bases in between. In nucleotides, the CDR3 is TGTGCCAGCAGCACCCGGACAGCCGGAAACACCATATATTTT. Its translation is CASSTRTAGNTIYF.

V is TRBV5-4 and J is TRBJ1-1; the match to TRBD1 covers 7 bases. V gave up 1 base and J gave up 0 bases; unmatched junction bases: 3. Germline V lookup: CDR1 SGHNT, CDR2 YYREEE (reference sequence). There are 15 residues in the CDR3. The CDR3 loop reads CASSLTGDMNTEAFF. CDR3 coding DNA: TGTGCCAGCAGCTTGACAGGGGACATGAACACTGAAGCTTTCTTT. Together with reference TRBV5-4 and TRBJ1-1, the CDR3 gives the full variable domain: ETGVTQSPTHLIKTRGQQVTLRCSSQSGHNTVSWYQQALGQGPQFIFQYYREEENGRGNFPPRFSGLQFPNYSSELNVNALELDDSALYLCASSLTGDMNTEAFFGQGTRLTVV.

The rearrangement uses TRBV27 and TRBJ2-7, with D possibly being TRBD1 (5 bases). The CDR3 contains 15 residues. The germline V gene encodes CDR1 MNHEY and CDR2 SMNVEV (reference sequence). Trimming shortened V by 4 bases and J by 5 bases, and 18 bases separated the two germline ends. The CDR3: CASSSPFVGQDEQYF. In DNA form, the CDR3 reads TGTGCCAGCAGTTCCCCCTTCGTGGGGCAGGACGAGCAGTACTTC.

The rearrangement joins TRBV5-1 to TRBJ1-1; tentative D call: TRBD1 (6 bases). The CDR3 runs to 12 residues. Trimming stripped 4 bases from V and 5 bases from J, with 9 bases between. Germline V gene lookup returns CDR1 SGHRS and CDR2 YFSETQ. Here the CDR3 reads CASSTGQTEAFF. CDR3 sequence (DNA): TGCGCCAGCAGCACAGGGCAGACTGAAGCTTTCTTT.

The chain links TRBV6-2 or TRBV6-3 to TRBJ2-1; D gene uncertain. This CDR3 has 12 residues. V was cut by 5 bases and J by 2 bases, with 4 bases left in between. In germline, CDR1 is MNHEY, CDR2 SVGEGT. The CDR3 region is CASSPTYNEQFF. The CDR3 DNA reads TGTGCCAGCAGTCCAACCTACAATGAGCAGTTCTTC.

The CDR3 sequence: CASRRPGGYGYTF. CDR3 nucleotide sequence: TGTGCCAGCAGGAGGCCGGGAGGCTATGGCTACACCTTC. This chain uses TRBV12-3 or TRBV12-4 with TRBJ1-2; D gene uncertain. V was trimmed by 6 bases and J by 4 bases, leaving 12 bases between them. This CDR3 has 13 residues.

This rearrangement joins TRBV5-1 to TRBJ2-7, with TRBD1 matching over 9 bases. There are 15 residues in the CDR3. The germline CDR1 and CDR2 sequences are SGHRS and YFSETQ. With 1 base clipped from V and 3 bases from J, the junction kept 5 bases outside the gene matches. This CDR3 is CASSLSGQGGYEQYF. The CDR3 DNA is TGCGCCAGCAGCTTGTCGGGACAGGGAGGCTACGAGCAGTACTTC.

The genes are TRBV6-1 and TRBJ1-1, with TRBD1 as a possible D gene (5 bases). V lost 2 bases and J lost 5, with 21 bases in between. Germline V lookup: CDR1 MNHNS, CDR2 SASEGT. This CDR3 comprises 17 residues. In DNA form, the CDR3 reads TGTGCCAGCAGTGAAACCTTATTTGGCGGCGGGGGGACTGAAGCTTTCTTT. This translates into CASSETLFGGGGTEAFF.

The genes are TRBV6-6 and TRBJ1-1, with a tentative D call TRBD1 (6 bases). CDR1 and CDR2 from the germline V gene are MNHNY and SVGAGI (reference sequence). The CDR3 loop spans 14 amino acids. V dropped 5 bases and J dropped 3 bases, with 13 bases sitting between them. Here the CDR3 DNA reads TGTGCCAGCAGTAGAACAGGGAAGGACACTGAAGCTTTCTTT. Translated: CASSRTGKDTEAFF.

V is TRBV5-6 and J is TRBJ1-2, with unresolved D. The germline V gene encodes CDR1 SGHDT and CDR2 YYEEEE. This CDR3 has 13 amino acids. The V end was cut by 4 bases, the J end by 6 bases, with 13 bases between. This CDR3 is CASSASPADGYTF. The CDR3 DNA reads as TGTGCCAGCAGCGCTAGCCCCGCTGATGGCTACACCTTC.

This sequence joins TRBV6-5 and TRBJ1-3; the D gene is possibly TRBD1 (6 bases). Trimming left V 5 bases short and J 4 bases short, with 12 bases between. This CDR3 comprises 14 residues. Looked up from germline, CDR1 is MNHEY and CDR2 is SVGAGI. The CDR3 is CASSPGDYGNTIYF. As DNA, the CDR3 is TGTGCCAGCAGTCCAGGGGATTACGGAAACACCATATATTTT.